Listed below are T cell receptor beta chains from one sample, sequenced in a study of T cell responses to AZD1222 COVID-19 vaccine. Sequencing used immunoSEQ multiplex PCR; TCRdb keeps in-frame clones, though not all of them. The sample lists nearly 100,000 clones; roughly 84% were seen once. The input for sequencing was peripheral blood, taken on day 0 of AZD1222 vaccination. The receptors here all came from an adult in good health. Both conserved end residues are part of each CDR3. D genes are given only for firm matches. Clone size is not always given. Where it is, it says once, few, many or a class for expanded clones.

clone_size	v_call	j_call	d_call	cdr3_aa	cdr3_nt
-	TRBV5-1	TRBJ2-7	TRBD2	CASSPTSGGYEQYF	TGCGCCAGCAGCCCGACTAGCGGGGGGTACGAGCAGTACTTC
-	TRBV7-8	TRBJ1-5	TRBD1	CASSTGQGARSSSQPQHF	TGTGCCAGCAGCACCGGACAGGGGGCGAGGTCTAGTTCTCAGCCCCAGCATTTT
-	TRBV7-7	TRBJ2-1	-	CASSFDRSPYNEQFF	TGTGCTAGCAGCTTTGACAGGTCCCCCTACAATGAGCAGTTCTTC
-	TRBV4-1	TRBJ1-1	-	CASSQGRNTEAFF	TGCGCCAGCAGCCAAGGGCGGAACACTGAAGCTTTCTTT
once	TRBV28	TRBJ2-7	-	CASTPPRGEQYF	TGTGCCAGCACTCCTCCCAGGGGCGAGCAGTACTTC
-	TRBV12-2	TRBJ2-2	-	CASRLPTGVCTGELFF	TGTGCAAGTCGCTTACCAACAGGGGTTTGTACCGGGGAGCTGTTTTTT
-	TRBV9	TRBJ1-2	-	CASSSRAPYGYTF	TGTGCCAGCAGCTCACGGGCCCCCTATGGCTACACCTTC
-	TRBV7-9	TRBJ1-2	TRBD1	CASSSERGPRGYTF	TGTGCCAGCAGCTCGGAAAGGGGGCCTCGGGGCTACACCTTC
-	TRBV7-2	TRBJ1-1	-	CASSLFYSEAFF	TGTGCCAGCAGCTTATTTTATAGCGAAGCTTTCTTT
-	TRBV18	TRBJ2-5	-	CASSPLGGGQEETQYF	TGTGCCAGCTCACCATTGGGAGGGGGACAAGAAGAGACCCAGTACTTC
-	TRBV5-1	TRBJ1-2	-	CASRGRDLYGYTF	TGCGCCAGCAGGGGACGCGACCTCTATGGCTACACCTTC
-	TRBV9	TRBJ2-5	-	CASSPARGETQYF	TGTGCCAGCAGCCCTGCCAGGGGAGAGACCCAGTACTTC
-	TRBV5-1	TRBJ1-2	TRBD1	CASSLASQGARGYTF	TGCGCCAGCAGCTTGGCCTCACAGGGGGCGCGGGGCTACACCTTC
-	TRBV5-4	TRBJ2-1	-	CASSGSPDRAGYEQFF	TGTGCCAGCAGCGGAAGTCCTGACAGGGCGGGATATGAGCAGTTCTTC
once	TRBV15	TRBJ2-3	-	CATSLGDGESTDTQYF	TGTGCCACCAGCCTCGGGGACGGTGAAAGCACAGATACGCAGTATTTT
-	TRBV20-1	TRBJ1-2	-	CSASRGGMNYGYTF	TGCAGTGCTAGTAGGGGGGGGATGAACTATGGCTACACCTTC
few	TRBV30	TRBJ2-3	-	CAWSVGLFTDTQYF	TGTGCCTGGAGTGTAGGGCTCTTCACAGATACGCAGTATTTT
-	TRBV9	TRBJ1-1	TRBD1	CASSLDRGFATEAFF	TGTGCCAGCAGTCTGGACAGGGGATTTGCCACTGAAGCTTTCTTT
-	TRBV5-1	TRBJ1-2	-	CASSLDSSYGYTF	TGCGCCAGCAGTTTGGACAGTTCTTATGGCTACACCTTC
-	TRBV6-5	TRBJ2-5	TRBD1	CASSSWTGQETQYF	TGTGCCAGCAGTTCCTGGACAGGGCAAGAGACCCAGTACTTC
-	TRBV18	TRBJ1-1	-	CASSPDRQVPEAFF	TGTGCCAGCTCACCAGACAGGCAGGTCCCTGAAGCTTTCTTT
-	TRBV28	TRBJ1-1	-	CASSLTVGDTEAFF	TGTGCCAGCAGTTTAACAGTGGGAGACACTGAAGCTTTCTTT
-	TRBV7-6	TRBJ2-2	TRBD1	CASSRDRGNTGELFF	TGTGCCAGCAGCAGAGACAGGGGTAACACCGGGGAGCTGTTTTTT
-	TRBV24-1	TRBJ1-5	-	CATSGPGRWNGQHF	TGTGCCACCAGTGGTCCGGGACGGTGGAACGGGCAGCATTTT
-	TRBV7-2	TRBJ1-1	-	CASSFRDKNTEAFF	TGTGCCAGCAGCTTCCGGGACAAGAACACTGAAGCTTTCTTT
-	TRBV18	TRBJ2-2	TRBD2	CASSSSQAGGPGELFF	TGTGCCAGCTCATCGTCGCAAGCGGGGGGGCCCGGGGAGCTGTTTTTT
once	TRBV6-5	TRBJ1-1	-	CASSYSEQGWDTEAFF	TGTGCCAGCAGTTACTCGGAACAGGGCTGGGACACTGAAGCTTTCTTT